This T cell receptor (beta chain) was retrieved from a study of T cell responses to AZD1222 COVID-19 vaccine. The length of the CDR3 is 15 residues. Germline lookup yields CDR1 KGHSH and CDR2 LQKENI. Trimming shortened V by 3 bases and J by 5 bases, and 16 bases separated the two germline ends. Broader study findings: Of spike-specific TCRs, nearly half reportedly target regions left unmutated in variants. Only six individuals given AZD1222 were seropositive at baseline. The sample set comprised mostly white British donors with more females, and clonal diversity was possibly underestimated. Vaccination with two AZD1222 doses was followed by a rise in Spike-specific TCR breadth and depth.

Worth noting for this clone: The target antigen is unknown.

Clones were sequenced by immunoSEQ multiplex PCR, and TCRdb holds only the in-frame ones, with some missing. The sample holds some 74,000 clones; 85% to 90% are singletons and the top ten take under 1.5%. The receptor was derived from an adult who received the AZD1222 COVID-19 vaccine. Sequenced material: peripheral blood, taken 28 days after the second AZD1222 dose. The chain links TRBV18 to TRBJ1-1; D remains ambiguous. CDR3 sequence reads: CASSPILAGGTEAFF. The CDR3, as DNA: TGTGCCAGCTCACCCATTCTAGCGGGTGGGACTGAAGCTTTCTTT.